Each of the 17 T cell receptor beta chains below was sequenced from the same sample in a study of blood T cell repertoires in COVID-19. The repertoire was sequenced with immunoSEQ multiplex PCR; TCRdb's copy has only in-frame clones and lacks some. The sample carries around 190,000 clones, approximately 86% recorded once. The sample taken for sequencing was PBMCs or T cells enriched from blood (not recorded which). All receptors come from a woman in her 40s in a cohort exposed to, infected with or recovered from COVID-19 (not recorded which).

J is TRBJ2-7 and V is TRBV13; D unresolved. V lost 1 base to trimming and J lost 0 bases, with 10 bases between them. CDR3 size: 15 residues. Per the germline V gene, CDR1 is PRHDT and CDR2 is FYEKMQ (reference sequence). The CDR3 reads CASSLVTESSYEQYF. In DNA, the CDR3 is TGTGCCAGCAGCTTAGTGACTGAGAGCTCCTACGAGCAGTACTTC.

V and J are TRBV5-1 and TRBJ2-2; D is ambiguous. The CDR3 runs to 13 residues. Germline CDR1 reads SGHRS; CDR2 reads YFSETQ. Deletions cut 0 bases from V and 5 bases from J, with 5 bases between. CDR3 bases: TGCGCCAGCAGCTTGGAGCGTACCGGGGAGCTGTTTTTT. Protein: CASSLERTGELFF.

This sequence joins TRBV11-3 and TRBJ2-3; tentatively, D is TRBD2 (6 bases). Per the germline V gene, CDR1 is SGHNT and CDR2 is YENEEA. V was shortened by 2 bases and J by 0 bases, with 12 bases between the two germline ends. This CDR3 region has 16 residues. CDR3 protein: CASSLFGSGSTDTQYF. DNA for the CDR3: TGTGCCAGCAGCTTATTCGGGAGTGGTAGCACAGATACGCAGTATTTT.

This chain connects TRBV11-2 to TRBJ1-1; D ambiguous. Germline CDR1 reads SGHAT; CDR2 reads FQNNGV. Trimming pared 3 bases from V and 8 bases from J, leaving 10 bases between. The CDR3 covers 12 residues. The CDR3: CASSLTFSEAFF. CDR3 bases: TGTGCCAGCAGCTTGACATTCTCCGAAGCTTTCTTT. The full variable domain, with the rest looked up from reference TRBV11-2 and TRBJ1-1, is EAGVAQSPRYKIIEKRQSVAFWCNPISGHATLYWYQQILGQGPKLLIQFQNNGVVDDSQLPKDRFSAERLKGVDSTLKIQPAKLEDSAVYLCASSLTFSEAFFGQGTRLTVV.

The rearrangement links TRBV3-1 (or the pseudogene TRBV3-2) to TRBJ2-4; perhaps TRBD2 as D (5 bases). This CDR3 contains 14 residues. Germline CDR1 and CDR2: LGHDT and YNNKEL (reference sequence). Between the trimmed V and J ends, which lost 3 bases and 5 bases, there was a span of 11 bases. CDR3 bases: TGTGCCAGCAGCCACCTCGGGAAGGAAAACATTCAGTACTTC. It is translated as CASSHLGKENIQYF.

The rearrangement links TRBV27 to TRBJ2-1, with D possibly TRBD1 on 7 matching bases. Trimming stripped 5 bases from V and 6 bases from J, with 17 bases between. CDR1 and CDR2 (germline): MNHEY, SMNVEV (reference sequence). This CDR3 has 15 amino acids. As DNA, the CDR3 is TGTGCCAGCAGTCAAAAAATTCAGGGGGGCAATGAGCAGTTCTTC. The encoded protein is CASSQKIQGGNEQFF.

The chain is built from TRBV9 and TRBJ2-2, with 12 bases matching TRBD2. Germline CDR1 and CDR2: SGDLS and YYNGEE. Trimming removed 4 bases from V and 4 bases from J; junction bases left unmatched: 11. CDR3 size: 18 residues. CDR3 in amino acids: CASSSPLAGGPLTGELFF. The CDR3, as DNA: TGTGCCAGCAGCTCCCCTCTAGCGGGAGGGCCCCTCACCGGGGAGCTGTTTTTT.

The table lists this clone with a count of one. J is TRBJ1-5 and V is TRBV12-3 or TRBV12-4; tentatively, D is TRBD1 (5 bases). The CDR3 consists of 13 residues. V lost 5 bases and J lost 5, with 10 bases in between. CDR3 in amino acids: CASSPGGYQPQHF. In nucleotides, the CDR3 is TGTGCCAGCAGTCCGGGGGGGTATCAGCCCCAGCATTTT.

The chain joins TRBV6-5 to TRBJ2-2, with 9 positions matching TRBD1. The CDR3 runs to 15 residues. Unmatched junction bases numbered 11, after V lost 8 bases and J lost 7 bases. Germline V gives CDR1 MNHEY, CDR2 SVGAGI. The CDR3 here is CASQRDRERIGELFF. The CDR3 coding sequence is TGTGCCAGCCAAAGGGACAGGGAAAGGATCGGGGAGCTGTTTTTT.

The chain couples TRBV19 to TRBJ1-3; D perhaps matches TRBD1 (5 bases). Germline V gives CDR1 LNHDA, CDR2 SQIVND (reference sequence). This CDR3 contains 14 residues. V lost 6 bases, J lost 3 bases, and 12 bases lay in between. The CDR3 DNA follows: TGTGCCAGTAGCCTAACAGGCGATGGAAACACCATATATTTT. This gives the protein CASSLTGDGNTIYF. The complete variable domain, with remaining parts taken from reference TRBV19 and TRBJ1-3, reads DGGITQSPKYLFRKEGQNVTLSCEQNLNHDAMYWYRQDPGQGLRLIYYSQIVNDFQKGDIAEGYSVSREKKESFPLTVTSAQKNPTAFYLCASSLTGDGNTIYFGEGSWLTVV.

The gene calls are TRBV21-1 and TRBJ2-7; the table's D call, TRBD2, was not checked against the DNA. TRBV21-1 is recorded as a pseudogene. The CDR3 extends over 15 amino acids. CDR3 DNA: TGTGCCAGCAGCAAACTAGCGAGACTAACCTACGAGCAGTACTTC. Protein product: CASSKLARLTYEQYF.

V gene TRBV4-1 combines with J gene TRBJ2-7, with 8 bases identical to TRBD1. The CDR3 has 15 amino acids. CDR1 and CDR2 (germline): MGHRA, YSYEKL. Trimming removed 1 base from V and 5 bases from J; junction bases left unmatched: 7. In nucleotides, the CDR3 is TGCGCCAGCAGCCAAGTCCGGGACAGGTTAGACGAGCAGTACTTC. It translates to CASSQVRDRLDEQYF.

In this sample, this clone turned up a few times. V and J are TRBV6-1 and TRBJ2-6, with 7 bases identical to TRBD1. The CDR3 contains 16 residues. With 2 bases clipped from V and 1 base from J, the junction kept 2 bases outside the gene matches. Germline V gives CDR1 MNHNS, CDR2 SASEGT. CDR3 DNA: TGTGCCAGCAGTGAACTGACAGGGTCTGGGGCCAACGTCCTGACTTTC. It translates to CASSELTGSGANVLTF.

The rearrangement joins TRBV23-1 to TRBJ1-2; TRBD1 is a possible D gene (5 bases). TRBV23-1 is given ORF status, its function remaining uncertain. The CDR3 spans 17 residues. The ends were cut back, 2 bases at V and 5 bases at J, with 21 bases in the middle. The CDR3 bases are TGCGCCAGCAGTCAAAAGAGGAAGGGGCCTCGAAGTTATGGCTACACCTTC. Translation: CASSQKRKGPRSYGYTF.

This clone appeared a few times. The chain uses TRBV4-1 and TRBJ1-1; D gene ambiguous. The germline V gene has CDR1 MGHRA and CDR2 YSYEKL. The CDR3 totals 16 residues. The V end was cut by 1 base, the J end by 0 bases, with 12 bases between. CDR3 nucleotides: TGCGCCAGCAGCCAAGGACTATACCCCATGAACACTGAAGCTTTCTTT. This encodes CASSQGLYPMNTEAFF.

The chain combines TRBV5-1 with TRBJ1-5; tentatively, D is TRBD1 (6 bases). Trimming stripped 4 bases from V and 7 bases from J, with 12 bases between. Germline lookup yields CDR1 SGHRS and CDR2 YFSETQ. The CDR3 extends over 13 amino acids. The CDR3 coding sequence is TGCGCCAGCAGCCCCACAGGGAACCAGCCCCAGCATTTT. Residues: CASSPTGNQPQHF.

The rearrangement uses TRBV4-2 and TRBJ2-3, with 8 bases fitting TRBD2. V shed 2 bases, J shed 1 base, and the junction held 14 bases outside the gene matches. The CDR3 length is 19 residues. Germline loops: CDR1 LGHNA, CDR2 YNFKEQ. CDR3 DNA: TGTGCCAGCAGCCAACCTAGAGCGGGAGACCTCGGGGGCACAGATACGCAGTATTTT. This sequence encodes CASSQPRAGDLGGTDTQYF.